This TCR beta chain was identified in a study of regulatory T cells in long-lasting Graves disease. iRepertoire HTBI primers and Arm-PCR of CDR3 regions built TCR beta libraries. TCRdb used MiXCR to reprocess the multiplex PCR reads, holding one entry per CDR3 protein. The table records hundreds of thousands of distinct CDR3 sequences, 15% to 20% of them present only once. In this sample, this clonotype turned up many times. Time point indicated: newly diagnosed GD, antithyroid drugs for less than 3 months. RNA extracted from PBMCs served as the sequencing template. The same data also contributed to another study, on T cells in Graves' hyperthyroidism and ophthalmopathy.

The sample consisted of peripheral blood mononuclear cells (PBMCs), taken at new diagnosis, from a patient treated with antithyroid drugs. This TCR was sampled from a woman in her forties or fifties with Graves disease.

The CDR3: CASSMGTGVGYTF. The CDR3 coding sequence is TGTGCCAGCTCCATGGGGACAGGGGTTGGCTACACCTTC. The V call is TRBV6-1, the J call TRBJ1-2, with 10 positions matching TRBD1. Unmatched junction bases numbered 7, after V lost 8 bases and J lost 7 bases. The germline V gene has CDR1 MNHNS and CDR2 SASEGT. The CDR3 has 13 amino acids.